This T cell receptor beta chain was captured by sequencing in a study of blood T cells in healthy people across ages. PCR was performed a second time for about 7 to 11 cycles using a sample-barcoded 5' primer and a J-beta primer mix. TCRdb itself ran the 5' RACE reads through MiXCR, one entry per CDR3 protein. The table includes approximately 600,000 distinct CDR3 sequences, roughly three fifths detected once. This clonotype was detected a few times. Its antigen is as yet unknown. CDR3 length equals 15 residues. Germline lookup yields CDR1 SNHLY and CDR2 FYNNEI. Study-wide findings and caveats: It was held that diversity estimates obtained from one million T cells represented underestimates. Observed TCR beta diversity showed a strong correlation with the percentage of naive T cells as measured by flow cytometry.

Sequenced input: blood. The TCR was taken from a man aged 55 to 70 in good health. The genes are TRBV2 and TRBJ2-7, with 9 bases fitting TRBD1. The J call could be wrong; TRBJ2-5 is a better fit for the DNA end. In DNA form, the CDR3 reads TGTGCCAGCAGCTTCCCGGGACAGGGAAAAGAGACCCAGTACTTC. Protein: CASSFPGQGKETQYF.